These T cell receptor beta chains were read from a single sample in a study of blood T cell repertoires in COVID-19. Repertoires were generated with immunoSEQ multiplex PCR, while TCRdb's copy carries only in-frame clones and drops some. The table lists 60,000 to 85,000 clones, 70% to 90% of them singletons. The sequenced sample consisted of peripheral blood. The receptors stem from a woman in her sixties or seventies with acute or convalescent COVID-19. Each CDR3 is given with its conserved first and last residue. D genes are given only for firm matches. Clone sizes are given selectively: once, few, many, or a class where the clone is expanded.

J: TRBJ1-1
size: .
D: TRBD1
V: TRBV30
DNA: TGTGCCTGGACCTCAGGGACAGGGACTGAAGCTTTCTTT
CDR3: CAWTSGTGTEAFF

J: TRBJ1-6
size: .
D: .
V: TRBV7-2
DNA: TGTGCCAGCAGCTTAGTCAGGGATAATTCACCCCTCCACTTT
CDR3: CASSLVRDNSPLHF

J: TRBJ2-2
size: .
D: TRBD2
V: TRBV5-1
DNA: TGCGCCAGCAGCTCGGGACTAGTCAAGAACACCGGGGAGCTGTTTTTT
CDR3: CASSSGLVKNTGELFF

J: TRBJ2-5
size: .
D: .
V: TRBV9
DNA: TGTGCCAGCAGCGTAGGAGGGGGCCAAGAGACCCAGTACTTC
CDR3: CASSVGGGQETQYF

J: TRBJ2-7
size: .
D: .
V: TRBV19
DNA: TGTGCCAGTAGTCAAAATCACGCGAGCTCCTACGAGCAGTACTTC
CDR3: CASSQNHASSYEQYF

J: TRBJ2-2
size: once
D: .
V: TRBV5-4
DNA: TGTGCCAGCAGCTTGGCCAGGAACACCGGGGAGCTGTTTTTT
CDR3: CASSLARNTGELFF

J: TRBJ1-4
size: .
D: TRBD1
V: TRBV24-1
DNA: TGTGCCACCAGTGATTCGGGCAGGGGGCCCGGTAATGAAAAACTGTTTTTT
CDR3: CATSDSGRGPGNEKLFF

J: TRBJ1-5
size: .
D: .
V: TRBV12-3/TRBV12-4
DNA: TGTGCCAGCAGCGCGGTCGGGCAGCCCCAGCATTTT
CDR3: CASSAVGQPQHF

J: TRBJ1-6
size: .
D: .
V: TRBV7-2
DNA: TGTGCCAGCAGCACACTAACACCAAGCTCCTATAATTCACCCCTCCACTTT
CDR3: CASSTLTPSSYNSPLHF

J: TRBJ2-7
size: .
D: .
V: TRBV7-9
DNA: TGTGCCAGCACGAATCGGGCTGACGGGGAGTACTTC
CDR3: CASTNRADGEYF

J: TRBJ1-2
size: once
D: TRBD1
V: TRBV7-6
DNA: TGTGCCAGCAGCTTAGGGGGTGTAGGGACAGAGGGCTACACCTTC
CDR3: CASSLGGVGTEGYTF

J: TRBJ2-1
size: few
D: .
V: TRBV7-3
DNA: TGTGCCAGCACTCCCGCCCGACTGGGTAGTAATGAGCAGTTCTTC
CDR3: CASTPARLGSNEQFF

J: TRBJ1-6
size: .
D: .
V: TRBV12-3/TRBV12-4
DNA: TGTGCCAGCAGTTTTGAGCGTAATTCACCCCTCCACTTT
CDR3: CASSFERNSPLHF

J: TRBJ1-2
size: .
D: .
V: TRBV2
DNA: TGTGCCAGCAGTGTAGGGGAATACTATGGCTACACCTTC
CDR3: CASSVGEYYGYTF

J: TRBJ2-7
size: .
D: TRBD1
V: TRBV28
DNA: TGTGCCAGCAGTCGGCGACAGGGGCCCCACTTC
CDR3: CASSRRQGPHF

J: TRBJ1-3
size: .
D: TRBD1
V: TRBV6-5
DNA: TGTGCCAGCAGTAAGGACAGGGGCTCTGGAAACACCATATATTTT
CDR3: CASSKDRGSGNTIYF

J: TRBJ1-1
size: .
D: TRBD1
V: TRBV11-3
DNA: TGTGCCAGCAGCTCATTAAGGGACAGGGGGTTGAACACTGAAGCTTTCTTT
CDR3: CASSSLRDRGLNTEAFF

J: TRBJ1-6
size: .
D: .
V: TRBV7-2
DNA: TGTGCCAGCAGCTTAGACCCAGGACAGAATTCACCCCTCCACTTT
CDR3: CASSLDPGQNSPLHF

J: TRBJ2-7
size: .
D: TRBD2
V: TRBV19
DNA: TGTGCCAGTAGTATGGGAGCGGGGGGGCAGGAGCAGTACTTC
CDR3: CASSMGAGGQEQYF

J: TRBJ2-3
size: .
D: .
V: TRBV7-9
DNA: TGTGCCAGCAGCCTACGGGACTCGAGGGATACGCAGTATTTT
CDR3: CASSLRDSRDTQYF

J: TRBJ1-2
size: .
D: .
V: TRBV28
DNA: TGTGCCAGCAGTTTATCGGGAGACGGCTACACCTTC
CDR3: CASSLSGDGYTF

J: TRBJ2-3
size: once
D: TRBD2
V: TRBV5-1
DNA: TGCGCCCGCAGCTTGGCCGGGGGGGGCGGCACAGATACGCAGTATTTT
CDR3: CARSLAGGGGTDTQYF

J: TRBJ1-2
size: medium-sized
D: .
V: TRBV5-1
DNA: TGCGCCAGCAGCTTGGCCCCCAATGGGCTTGACTACTACACCTTC
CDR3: CASSLAPNGLDYYTF

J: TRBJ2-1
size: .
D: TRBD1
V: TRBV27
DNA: TGTGCCAGCAGGAATCGGGACAGTAGATTGGATGAGCAGTTCTTC
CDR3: CASRNRDSRLDEQFF

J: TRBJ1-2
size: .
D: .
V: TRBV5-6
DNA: TGTGCCAGCAGCACATACAGGGCCCCCGGCTATGGCTACACCTTC
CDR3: CASSTYRAPGYGYTF

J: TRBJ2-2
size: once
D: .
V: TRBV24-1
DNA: TGTGCCACCAGTGATTTGGGAGGCAGGTCGAACACCGGGGAGCTGTTTTTT
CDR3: CATSDLGGRSNTGELFF

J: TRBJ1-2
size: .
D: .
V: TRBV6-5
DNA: TGTGCCAGCAGTCCCGACAGCTGGGGCTACACCTTC
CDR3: CASSPDSWGYTF

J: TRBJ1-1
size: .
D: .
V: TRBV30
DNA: TGTGCCTGGAATACGGGGGGCGCAGTAGCTTTCTTT
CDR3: CAWNTGGAVAFF

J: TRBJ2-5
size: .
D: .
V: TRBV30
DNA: TGTGCCTGGAGACTCCACGGAGAGACCCAGTACTTC
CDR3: CAWRLHGETQYF

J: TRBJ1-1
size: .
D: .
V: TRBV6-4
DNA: TGTGCCAGCAGTGACTTTGGCACCTCGAACACTGAAGCTTTCTTT
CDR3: CASSDFGTSNTEAFF

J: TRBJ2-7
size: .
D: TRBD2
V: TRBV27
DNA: TGTGCCAGCAGTTCCTACGGACTAGCGGGGGGGCCTTTAAGCTCCTACGAGCAGTACTTC
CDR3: CASSSYGLAGGPLSSYEQYF

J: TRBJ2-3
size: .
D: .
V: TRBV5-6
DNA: TGTGCCAGCAGCACCCCCGACGGGTGGATCACAGATACGCAGTATTTT
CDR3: CASSTPDGWITDTQYF

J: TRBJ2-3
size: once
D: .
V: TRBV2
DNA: TGTGCCAGCGTCGAGGGAGTTACAGATACGCAGTATTTT
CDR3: CASVEGVTDTQYF

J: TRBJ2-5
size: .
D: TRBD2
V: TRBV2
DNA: TGTGCCAGCAGGGCCGGGACTAGCGGGGGGAACCAAGAGACCCAGTACTTC
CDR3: CASRAGTSGGNQETQYF

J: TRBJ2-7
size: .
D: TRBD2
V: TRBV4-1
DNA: TGCGCCAGCAGCCAAGCTCAGGGAGGGTCCTACGAGCAGTACTTC
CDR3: CASSQAQGGSYEQYF

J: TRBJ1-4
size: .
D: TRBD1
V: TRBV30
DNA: TGTGCCTGGAGTGTACGACAGGGCCTAAATGAAAAACTGTTTTTT
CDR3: CAWSVRQGLNEKLFF

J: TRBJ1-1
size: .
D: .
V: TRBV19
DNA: TGTGCCAGTAGTCCGGACACCTCTGAAGCTTTCTTT
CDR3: CASSPDTSEAFF

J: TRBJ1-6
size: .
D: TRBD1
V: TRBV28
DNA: TGTGCCAGCATTGGGGACAGCTCCTATAATTCACCCCTCCACTTT
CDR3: CASIGDSSYNSPLHF

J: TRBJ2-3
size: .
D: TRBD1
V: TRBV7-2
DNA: TGTGCCAGCAGCTTAGAGGGGGCGAGCACAGATACGCAGTATTTT
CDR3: CASSLEGASTDTQYF

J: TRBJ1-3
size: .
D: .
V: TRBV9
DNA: TGTGCCAGCAGCCCGTCGGTGGGCATCACCTCTGGAAACACCATATATTTT
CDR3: CASSPSVGITSGNTIYF

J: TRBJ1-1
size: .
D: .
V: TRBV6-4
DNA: TGTGCCAGCAGGCAAAAGGACAGTCCTAACACTGAAGCTTTCTTT
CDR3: CASRQKDSPNTEAFF

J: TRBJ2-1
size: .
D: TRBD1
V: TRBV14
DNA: TGTGCCAGCAGCTGGGACAGTTACAATGAGCAGTTCTTC
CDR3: CASSWDSYNEQFF

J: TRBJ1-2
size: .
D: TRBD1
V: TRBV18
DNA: TGTGCCAGCTCACCTAGGGGACAGGCTGTAGGTCTCTATGGCTACACCTTC
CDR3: CASSPRGQAVGLYGYTF

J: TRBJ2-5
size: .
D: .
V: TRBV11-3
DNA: TGTGCCAGCAGCTTAGTCCATCAAGAGACCCAGTACTTC
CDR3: CASSLVHQETQYF

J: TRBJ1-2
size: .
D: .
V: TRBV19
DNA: TGTGCCAGTAGTATACAAATAGCGTATGGCTACACCTTC
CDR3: CASSIQIAYGYTF